Listed here are 20 T cell receptor beta chains from one sample, sequenced in a study of blood T cells in healthy people across ages. A sample-barcoded 5' primer and a J-beta primer mix were used in a second PCR of roughly 7 to 12 cycles. Each CDR3 protein gets one entry after TCRdb re-called the 5' RACE reads with MiXCR. The sample has about 770,000 distinct CDR3 sequences; about 42% are singletons. The sample taken for sequencing was blood. The receptors were gathered from a man in his 60s in good health.

This clonotype was seen a handful of times. The V call is TRBV12-3 or TRBV12-4, the J call TRBJ1-2, with D hard to call. V lost 7 bases to trimming and J lost 4 bases, with 13 bases between them. The CDR3 extends over 13 amino acids. The DNA of the CDR3 is TGTGCCAGCAAGGTGCCGCAACTCTATGGCTACACCTTC. This codes for CASKVPQLYGYTF.

This clonotype was recorded at least ten times. The chain uses TRBV28 and TRBJ2-7; D is unclear. Trimming removed 5 bases at V and 2 bases at J, with 4 bases between. The CDR3 has 11 amino acids. The germline V gene encodes CDR1 MDHEN and CDR2 SYDVKM. The CDR3 region is CASSETYEQYF. DNA for the CDR3: TGTGCCAGCAGTGAGACCTACGAGCAGTACTTC.

The V gene is TRBV6-2 or TRBV6-3, the J gene TRBJ2-7; possible D gene TRBD1, 6 bases. The CDR3 runs 15 residues. CDR1 is MNHEY, CDR2 SVGEGT, per germline. V was cut by 8 bases and J by 3 bases, with 20 bases left in between. The CDR3 coding sequence is TGTGCCAGCTGTGACGTCGCAGGGGTGGGCTACGAGCAGTACTTC. It translates to CASCDVAGVGYEQYF.

In this sample, this clonotype turned up a few times. This chain links TRBV2 with TRBJ1-2; D gene uncertain. Trimming left V 5 bases short and J 3 bases short, with 13 bases between. The CDR3 length is 14 residues. Germline V CDR1 and CDR2: SNHLY, FYNNEI. The CDR3 loop is CASSKATGDYGYTF. The DNA for the CDR3 is TGTGCCAGCAGTAAGGCAACTGGGGACTATGGCTACACCTTC.

This clonotype was seen ten or more times. The V gene is TRBV20-1, the J gene TRBJ2-7, with D tentatively TRBD1 (6 bases). Germline CDR1 and CDR2: DFQATT and SNEGSKA (reference sequence). V shed 1 base and J shed 3 bases, with 10 bases lying between them. The CDR3 spans 13 residues. Here the CDR3 reads CSARGRDNYEQYF. The CDR3 DNA sequence: TGCAGTGCTAGAGGCCGGGACAACTACGAGCAGTACTTC.

The V gene is TRBV20-1, the J gene TRBJ2-1; D might be TRBD1 or TRBD2, each matching 5 bases. The CDR3 runs to 14 residues. V was cut by 3 bases and J by 8 bases, with 17 bases left in between. Germline V CDR1 and CDR2: DFQATT, SNEGSKA (reference sequence). The CDR3 coding sequence is TGCAGTGCTAGTACCGGGACCCTTTCTGATGAGCAGTTCTTC. This encodes CSASTGTLSDEQFF.

This clonotype came up a few times. The rearrangement links TRBV14 to TRBJ2-4, with TRBD2 as a possible D gene (5 bases). The J call may be incorrect, as the DNA end agrees better with TRBJ2-7. Germline values: CDR1 SGHDN, CDR2 FVKESK. This CDR3 is built from 15 residues. This chain's CDR3 is CASSQGNWWGDEQYF. CDR3 nucleotide sequence: TGTGCCAGCAGCCAAGGGAATTGGTGGGGAGACGAGCAGTACTTC.

This chain joins TRBV27 and TRBJ2-7; weak D call: TRBD1 (5 bases). In germline, CDR1 is MNHEY, CDR2 SMNVEV (reference sequence). This CDR3 is built from 14 residues. Trimming left V 6 bases short and J 0 bases short, with 12 bases between. Here the CDR3 reads CASSPTAASYEQYF. In nucleotides, the CDR3 is TGTGCCAGCAGCCCGACAGCCGCCTCCTACGAGCAGTACTTC.

This clonotype came up a few times. CDR3 DNA sequence: TGTGCCACCAGTGGGGGACAGGGTGAGGATACGCAGTATTTT. Protein sequence: CATSGGQGEDTQYF. V is TRBV24-1 and J is TRBJ2-3; 9 nucleotides line up with TRBD1. The CDR3 has 14 amino acids. Germline V CDR1 and CDR2: KGHDR, SFDVKD. Trimming removed 5 bases from V and 6 bases from J; junction bases left unmatched: 5.

This clonotype was observed a handful of times. This chain connects TRBV6-1 to TRBJ1-1, with 8 bases fitting TRBD1. In germline, CDR1 is MNHNS, CDR2 SASEGT. V lost 3 bases to trimming and J lost 0 bases; unmatched junction nucleotides: 0. This CDR3 has 14 amino acids. The CDR3 region has the DNA TGTGCCAGCAGTGAGACAGGGGTGAACACTGAAGCTTTCTTT. This gives the protein CASSETGVNTEAFF.

A note on this clonotype: One end of the junction is discordant with germline, which a read error may explain. This chain joins TRBV20-1 and TRBJ2-3, with D hard to call. CDR1 and CDR2 (germline): DFQATT, SNEGSKA (reference sequence). The CDR3 has 15 amino acids. CDR3: CSAVKTAAAADTQYF. CDR3 in DNA: TGTAGTGCGGTTAAGACCGCGGCGGCGGCAGATACGCAGTATTTT.

In the case of this clonotype: A read error is possible here, since a much larger clone lies one base away. The chain recombines TRBV12-3 or TRBV12-4 with TRBJ2-1, with 8 bases that match TRBD2. The CDR3 is 15 residues long. The CDR3 coding sequence is TGTGCCAGCAGTTTAGAGCGGGGGCCTCACAATGCGCAGTTCTTC. It encodes CASSLERGPHNAQFF.

This CDR3 is CASSYGTYDEQYF. CDR3 nucleotides: TGTGCCAGCAGCTACGGGACCTACGACGAGCAGTACTTC. The chain couples TRBV7-2 to TRBJ2-7; either TRBD1 or TRBD2 may supply D (5 bases each). The CDR3 has 13 residues. V gave up 4 bases and J gave up 5 bases, with 12 bases separating them. The germline gives CDR1 SGHTA, CDR2 FQGNSA. The variable domain in full, with the rest retrieved from reference TRBV7-2 and TRBJ2-7, is GAGVSQSPSNKVTEKGKDVELRCDPISGHTALYWYRQSLGQGLEFLIYFQGNSAPDKSGLPSDRFSAERTGGSVSTLTIQRTQQEDSAVYLCASSYGTYDEQYFGPGTRLTVT.

V usage is TRBV12-3 or TRBV12-4 and J usage is TRBJ2-3, with D unresolved. Between the trimmed V and J ends, which lost 5 bases and 0 bases, there was a span of 9 bases. This CDR3 spans 14 amino acids. CDR3 sequence (DNA): TGTGCCAGCAGTCAAAGAATTAGCACAGATACGCAGTATTTT. Amino acid sequence: CASSQRISTDTQYF.

The chain links TRBV6-2 or TRBV6-3 to TRBJ1-6; D perhaps matches TRBD1 (5 bases). The CDR3 extends over 12 amino acids. V lost 6 bases and J 10 bases, leaving 10 bases between the germline ends. CDR1 and CDR2 (germline): MNHEY, SVGEGT. In DNA form, the CDR3 reads TGTGCCAGCAGCGAGGGACCATCACCCCTCCACTTT. It yields the protein CASSEGPSPLHF.

This chain connects TRBV12-3 or TRBV12-4 to TRBJ2-3; D is perhaps TRBD2 (6 bases). The CDR3 totals 16 residues. Trimming removed 0 bases at V and 9 bases at J, with 19 bases between. For the CDR3, the DNA is TGTGCCAGCAGTTTAGCGGGGACTTCTACACGATTCACGCAGTATTTT. It translates to CASSLAGTSTRFTQYF.

This chain connects TRBV29-1 to TRBJ1-2; 10 bases align to TRBD1. V trimming: 2 bases; J trimming: 1 base; junction bases outside the gene matches: 10. The CDR3 totals 17 residues. The germline gives CDR1 SQVTM, CDR2 ANQGSEA. CDR3 bases: TGCAGCGTTGAAACACTAAAGGACAGGGGGAGTAACTATGGCTACACCTTC. Amino acid sequence: CSVETLKDRGSNYGYTF.

The rearrangement joins TRBV12-3 or TRBV12-4 to TRBJ1-4; weak D call: TRBD1 (6 bases). CDR3 length equals 12 residues. V was clipped by 6 bases and J by 11 bases, with 13 bases between them. In nucleotides, the CDR3 is TGTGCCAGCAGCCGCAGGGGTACGAAACTGTTTTTT. Protein product: CASSRRGTKLFF.

With regard to this clonotype: It may be a read error: a sequence one base away is much more abundant. The rearrangement uses TRBV20-1 and TRBJ2-5; a weak D match, TRBD2 (5 bases). Trimming took off 0 bases at V and 7 bases at J, with 12 bases between the two ends. CDR1 DFQATT and CDR2 SNEGSKA come from the germline V gene (reference sequence). The CDR3 covers 13 residues. Here the CDR3 DNA reads TGCAGTGCTAGAGATGCTAGCTTGTGGACCCAGTACTTC. Protein product: CSARDASLWTQYF.

This clonotype was found a few times. The chain has TRBV29-1 and TRBJ1-2; no definite D call. Deletions cut 6 bases from V and 1 base from J, with 15 bases between. The CDR3 totals 14 residues. Germline V CDR1 and CDR2: SQVTM, ANQGSEA. CDR3 DNA: TGCAGCGTCAGAAGTGAGGGCAATAACTATGGCTACACCTTC. It is translated as CSVRSEGNNYGYTF.